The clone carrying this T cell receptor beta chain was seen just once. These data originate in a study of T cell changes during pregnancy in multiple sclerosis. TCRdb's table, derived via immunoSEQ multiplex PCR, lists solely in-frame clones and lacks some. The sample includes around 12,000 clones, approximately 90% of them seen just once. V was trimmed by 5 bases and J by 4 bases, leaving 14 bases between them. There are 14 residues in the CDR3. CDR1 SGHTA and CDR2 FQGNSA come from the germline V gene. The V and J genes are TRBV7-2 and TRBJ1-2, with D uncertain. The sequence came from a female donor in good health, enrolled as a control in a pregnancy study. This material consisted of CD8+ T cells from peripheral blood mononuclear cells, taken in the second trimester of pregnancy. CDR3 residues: CASSATSPGYGYTF. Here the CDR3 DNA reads TGTGCCAGCAGCGCCACCTCGCCAGGCTATGGCTACACCTTC.